This T cell receptor beta chain was obtained from a study of control samples from healthy donors and cancer patients. Germline assignment: CDR1 SNHLY and CDR2 FYNNEI. V was shortened by 11 bases and J by 0 bases, with 7 bases between the two germline ends. The CDR3 runs 11 residues. The table came from immunoSEQ multiplex PCR; TCRdb's copy has only in-frame clones and leaves some out. The profile shows some 120,000 clones, about 87% of them singletons. This sequence joins TRBV2 and TRBJ1-1; D is ambiguous. This clonotype was sampled from a man between 60 and 75 years old in good health. Sequenced sample: blood. CDR3 residues: CAGTVNTEAFF. The DNA of the CDR3 is TGTGCCGGTACAGTGAACACTGAAGCTTTCTTT.